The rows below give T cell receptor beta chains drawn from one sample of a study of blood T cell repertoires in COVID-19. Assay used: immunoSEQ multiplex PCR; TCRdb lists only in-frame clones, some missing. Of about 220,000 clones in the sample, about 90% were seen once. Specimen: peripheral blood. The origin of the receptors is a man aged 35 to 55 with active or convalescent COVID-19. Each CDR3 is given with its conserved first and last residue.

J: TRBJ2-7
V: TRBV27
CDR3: CASSLFGLTYEQYF

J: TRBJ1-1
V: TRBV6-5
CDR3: CASRTGVGTEAFF

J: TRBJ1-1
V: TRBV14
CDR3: CASSPGQGGTEAFF

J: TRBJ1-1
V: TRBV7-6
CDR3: CASSLAGGRGLGTEAFF

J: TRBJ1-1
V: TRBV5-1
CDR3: CASSLDGRGTSTEAFF

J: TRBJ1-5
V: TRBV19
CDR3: CASSIRRETNQPQHF

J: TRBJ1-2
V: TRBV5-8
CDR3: CASRKGGADYGYTF

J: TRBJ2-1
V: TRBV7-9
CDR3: CASSGQDRAYNEQFF

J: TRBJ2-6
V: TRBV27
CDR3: CASSRTGSGANVLTF

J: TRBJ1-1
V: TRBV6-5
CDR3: CASSSPQGALTEAFF

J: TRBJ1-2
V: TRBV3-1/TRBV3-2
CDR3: CASSQDPLDSGYGYTF

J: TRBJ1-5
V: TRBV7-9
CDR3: CASSLVGPGNQPQHF

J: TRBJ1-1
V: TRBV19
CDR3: CASSIFAEAFF

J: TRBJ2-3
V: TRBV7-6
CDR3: CASSFPLVSGGAGQYF

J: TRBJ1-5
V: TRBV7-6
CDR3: CASSLGTGISGQPQHF

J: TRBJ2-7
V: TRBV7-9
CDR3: CASSPVLAVHEQYF

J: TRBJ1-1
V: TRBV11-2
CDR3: CASSLTSRLLTEAFF

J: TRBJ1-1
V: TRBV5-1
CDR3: CASSPLWAGRNTEAFF

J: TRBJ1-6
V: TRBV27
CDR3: CASSLSAGDRDSPLHF

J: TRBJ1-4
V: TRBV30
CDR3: CAWSVGRGPEKLFF

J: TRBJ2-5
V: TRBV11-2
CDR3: CASSPVLAGGRETQYF